The 25 T cell receptor beta chains below all came from one sample that was sequenced in a study of T cells after yellow fever vaccination. TCRdb re-analysed the 5' RACE reads in MiXCR, keeping a single row per CDR3 protein. The sample lists fewer than 350,000 distinct CDR3 sequences, 3.5% to 5% occurring once. The starting material was PBMCs, obtained 15 days after the yellow fever booster vaccination. These receptors all stem from a man between 18 and 29 years old who received the YFV17D yellow fever vaccine.

V is TRBV15 and J is TRBJ2-3; D may be TRBD2 (5 bases). The CDR3 consists of 16 residues. V was clipped by 0 bases and J by 0 bases, with 10 bases between them. Germline-derived CDR1 and CDR2 are LNHNV and YYDKDF (reference sequence). CDR3 sequence: CATSRDLAPSTDTQYF. The CDR3 bases are TGTGCCACCAGCAGAGATCTAGCCCCCAGCACAGATACGCAGTATTTT.

This clonotype was counted ten times or more. The chain combines TRBV5-5 with TRBJ2-3, with TRBD1 matching over 10 bases. V lost 0 bases to trimming and J lost 6 bases; unmatched junction nucleotides: 7. The CDR3 sequence is 16 residues long. Germline V gives CDR1 SGHKS, CDR2 YYEKEE (reference sequence). The CDR3 coding sequence is TGTGCCAGCAGCTTGGTGTTGACAGGGGGCCCCGATACGCAGTATTTT. Translated, it gives CASSLVLTGGPDTQYF.

This clonotype was observed at least ten times. This rearrangement joins TRBV7-2 to TRBJ2-1; D tentatively fits TRBD1 or TRBD2 (6 bases each). Trimming shortened V by 1 base and J by 4 bases, and 14 bases separated the two germline ends. CDR1 is SGHTA, CDR2 FQGNSA, per germline. The CDR3 consists of 16 residues. CDR3 bases: TGTGCCAGCAGCTTAGAAGTAAGAGGGGGGTACAATGAGCAGTTCTTC. Translation gives CASSLEVRGGYNEQFF.

The chain has TRBV29-1 and TRBJ1-2; D not certain. This CDR3 is built from 11 residues. Germline CDR1 SQVTM, CDR2 ANQGSEA. The CDR3 coding sequence is TGCACCATCCGAGGAGGTTCGGGCTACACCTTC. Translating gives CTIRGGSGYTF.

This chain joins TRBV7-9 and TRBJ2-3, with a tentative D call TRBD2 (5 bases). The CDR3 covers 15 residues. Germline values: CDR1 SEHNR, CDR2 FQNEAQ (reference sequence). Trimming took off 3 bases at V and 2 bases at J, with 12 bases between the two ends. The CDR3 coding sequence is TGTGCCAGCAGCTTCGGAGCGGAGTACACAGATACGCAGTATTTT. It is translated as CASSFGAEYTDTQYF. Combining the CDR3 with reference TRBV7-9 and TRBJ2-3 gives the whole variable domain DTGVSQNPRHKITKRGQNVTFRCDPISEHNRLYWYRQTLGQGPEFLTYFQNEAQLEKSRLLSDRFSAERPKGSFSTLEIQRTEQGDSAMYLCASSFGAEYTDTQYFGPGTRLTVL.

A few counts support this clonotype. CDR3 in DNA: TGTGCCAGCAGCGGACAGGTACCACCCCTCCACTTT. Its protein is CASSGQVPPLHF. The V gene is TRBV7-2, the J gene TRBJ1-6, with 7 positions matching TRBD1. CDR1 and CDR2 from the germline V gene are SGHTA and FQGNSA. V trimming: 5 bases; J trimming: 11 bases; junction bases outside the gene matches: 3. The CDR3 runs 12 residues.

This clonotype was observed many times. The chain has TRBV20-1 and TRBJ2-1, with 9 bases aligning to TRBD2. This CDR3 spans 14 amino acids. Trimming at V came to 3 bases and at J to 8 bases, leaving 8 bases not matched to a gene. Germline assignment: CDR1 DFQATT and CDR2 SNEGSKA (reference sequence). The CDR3 is CSARAGGRMDEQFF. CDR3 coding DNA: TGCAGTGCTAGGGCGGGGGGGCGTATGGATGAGCAGTTCTTC.

This clonotype was seen a few times. The chain couples TRBV4-3 to TRBJ1-3; D gene ambiguous. Trimming cost V 0 bases and J 1 base, with 10 bases left between them. Germline CDR1 LGHNA, CDR2 YSLEER. The CDR3 sequence is 16 residues long. As DNA, the CDR3 is TGCGCCAGCAGCCAAGAGGTGTCCGTTTCTGGAAACACCATATATTTT. Its translation is CASSQEVSVSGNTIYF.

The rearrangement uses TRBV27 and TRBJ1-2, with TRBD1 identical over 9 bases. Germline trimming cut 4 bases from V and 9 bases from J; bases unmatched to any gene: 6. Germline-derived CDR1 and CDR2 are MNHEY and SMNVEV (reference sequence). The CDR3 spans 13 residues. CDR3 residues: CASSYGTGLRYTF. DNA for the CDR3: TGTGCCAGCAGTTATGGGACAGGGCTACGCTACACCTTC.

On this clonotype itself: With a much larger clone just one base away, this may be a read error. The chain combines TRBV28 with TRBJ2-7; unclear D gene. V lost 6 bases and J 1 base, leaving 7 bases between the germline ends. The CDR3 loop spans 12 amino acids. CDR1 and CDR2 (germline): MDHEN, SYDVKM. In nucleotides, the CDR3 is TGTGCCAGCAGCATGGTTTCCTACGAGCAGTACGTC. Encoded protein: CASSMVSYEQYV.

The gene calls are TRBV27 and TRBJ1-5; the D is unclear. Germline CDR1 MNHEY, CDR2 SMNVEV (reference sequence). CDR3 length: 13 residues. With 1 base removed from V and 7 bases from J, the gap between germline ends came to 8 bases. As DNA, the CDR3 is TGTGCCAGCAGTTTATTTAACGGCCAGCCCCAGCATTTT. Its translation: CASSLFNGQPQHF.

The J gene is TRBJ2-4, the V gene TRBV5-4, with a possible D match to TRBD2 (5 bases). V was clipped by 0 bases and J by 1 base, with 11 bases between them. The germline CDR1 and CDR2 sequences are SGHNT and YYREEE (reference sequence). The CDR3 is made up of 16 amino acids. The CDR3 nucleotides are TGTGCCAGCAGCTTGGATCAATCTAGCGCCAAAAACATTCAGTACTTC. Amino acid sequence: CASSLDQSSAKNIQYF.

V is TRBV14 and J is TRBJ1-2, with 7 bases matching TRBD1. The CDR3 loop spans 16 amino acids. After removal of 0 bases from V and 4 bases from J, the junction contained 8 bases not matched to a gene. Germline CDR1 is SGHDN and CDR2 is FVKESK. CDR3 in amino acids: CASSQESDRALYGYTF. The CDR3 DNA is TGTGCCAGCAGCCAAGAATCCGACAGGGCGCTCTATGGCTACACCTTC.

There are many counts of this clonotype. The rearrangement joins TRBV7-9 to TRBJ1-6, with D possibly TRBD1 on 6 matching bases. Trimming took off 6 bases at V and 7 bases at J, with 19 bases between the two ends. CDR1 SEHNR and CDR2 FQNEAQ come from the germline V gene (reference sequence). The CDR3 consists of 16 residues. The CDR3 bases are TGTGCCAGCAGTCGGCCGGGGGGGCGTAGCAATTCACCCCTCCACTTT. This codes for CASSRPGGRSNSPLHF. Filled out from reference TRBV7-9 and TRBJ1-6, the complete variable domain reads DTGVSQNPRHKITKRGQNVTFRCDPISEHNRLYWYRQTLGQGPEFLTYFQNEAQLEKSRLLSDRFSAERPKGSFSTLEIQRTEQGDSAMYLCASSRPGGRSNSPLHFGNGTRLTVT.

The table lists this clonotype with many counts. V usage is TRBV7-9 and J usage is TRBJ1-5; 8 nucleotides agree with TRBD1. Germline CDR1 and CDR2: SEHNR and FQNEAQ (reference sequence). J gave up 4 bases and V 5 bases, and 1 base lay outside the gene matches. This CDR3 comprises 13 residues. CDR3 nucleotides: TGTGCCAGCAGCCGACAGGGGAATCAGCCCCAGCATTTT. Residues: CASSRQGNQPQHF. The variable domain in full, completed from reference TRBV7-9 and TRBJ1-5, reads DTGVSQNPRHKITKRGQNVTFRCDPISEHNRLYWYRQTLGQGPEFLTYFQNEAQLEKSRLLSDRFSAERPKGSFSTLEIQRTEQGDSAMYLCASSRQGNQPQHFGDGTRLSIL.

The J gene is TRBJ1-2, the V gene TRBV7-2; D is undetermined. CDR1 SGHTA and CDR2 FQGNSA come from the germline V gene. V lost 3 bases and J lost 0, with 11 bases in between. This CDR3 is built from 15 residues. The CDR3 is CASSLRGGPNYGYTF. The CDR3 bases are TGTGCCAGCAGCTTGCGGGGAGGTCCTAACTATGGCTACACCTTC.

V and J are TRBV7-2 and TRBJ2-5, with D maybe TRBD2 (5 bases). The germline CDR1 and CDR2 sequences are SGHTA and FQGNSA. Deletions cut 8 bases from V and 4 bases from J, with 17 bases between. The CDR3 covers 14 residues. The CDR3 DNA follows: TGTGCCAGCGGACTTCGCCCTAACCCAGAGACCCAGTACTTC. This sequence encodes CASGLRPNPETQYF.

In its sample, this clonotype was seen a few times. This sequence joins TRBV6-5 and TRBJ1-2, with a possible D match to TRBD1 (6 bases). V lost 6 bases to trimming and J lost 5 bases, with 19 bases between them. The CDR3 is 15 amino acids. The V gene's germline CDR1 is MNHEY and CDR2 SVGAGI. CDR3 region: CASRPTGSRLYGYTF. CDR3 bases: TGTGCCAGCAGGCCGACAGGAAGCCGACTATATGGCTACACCTTC.

This clonotype has ten or more counts. In DNA form, the CDR3 reads TGTGCCAGCTCACCGCTCCTAGCCAAAAACATTCAGTACTTC. Amino acids: CASSPLLAKNIQYF. This chain joins TRBV18 and TRBJ2-4; no definite D call. The CDR3 consists of 14 residues. Trimming left V 3 bases short and J 0 bases short, with 6 bases between. Germline assignment: CDR1 KGHSH and CDR2 LQKENI.

This clonotype was observed a few times. The chain combines TRBV10-3 with TRBJ1-6, with 8 bases identical to TRBD1. Germline-derived CDR1 and CDR2 are ENHRY and SYGVKD. The CDR3 has 14 residues. J was trimmed by 6 bases and V by 6 bases; bases with no gene match: 4. In nucleotides, the CDR3 is TGTGCCATCAGCCAGGGGGCGAGTAATTCACCCCTCCACTTT. Amino acid sequence: CAISQGASNSPLHF.

This clonotype was recorded at least ten times. This chain links TRBV7-2 with TRBJ2-1; D might be TRBD2 (6 bases). This CDR3 is 11 amino acids long. Looked up from germline, CDR1 is SGHTA and CDR2 is FQGNSA. The V and J ends lost 5 bases and 9 bases respectively, with 8 bases between them. CDR3 nucleotide sequence: TGTGCCAGCAGCCAGACTAGTGAGCAGTTCTTC. This codes for CASSQTSEQFF.

V is TRBV12-3 or TRBV12-4 and J is TRBJ1-1; unclear D gene. CDR3 size: 14 residues. Trimming took off 7 bases at V and 1 base at J, with 13 bases between the two ends. The CDR3 sequence is CASKKSWENTEAFF. DNA for the CDR3: TGTGCCAGCAAAAAGAGCTGGGAGAACACTGAAGCTTTCTTT.

The rearrangement links TRBV7-9 to TRBJ2-3, with 10 bases fitting TRBD2. V shed 5 bases and J 3 bases; nucleotides not matched to a gene: 11. Germline V gene data show CDR1 as SEHNR and CDR2 as FQNEAQ (reference sequence). The CDR3 runs to 17 residues. The CDR3 DNA follows: TGTGCCAGCAGCCTCGGGGGCCTAGCGGGGGTGACAGATACGCAGTATTTT. Protein product: CASSLGGLAGVTDTQYF.

At least ten counts were recorded for this clonotype. The chain joins TRBV7-9 to TRBJ2-1; TRBD1 agrees at 7 bases. The V gene end was trimmed by 8 bases and the J gene end by 4 bases; junction bases not matched to a gene: 14. The CDR3 covers 16 residues. Germline V CDR1 and CDR2: SEHNR, FQNEAQ (reference sequence). CDR3 protein: CASVGYRGLGYNEQFF. The CDR3 region has the DNA TGTGCCAGCGTAGGATACAGGGGCCTAGGTTACAATGAGCAGTTCTTC.

The table lists this clonotype with many counts. The chain links TRBV7-2 to TRBJ2-5; D gene unclear. CDR3 length equals 14 residues. The V gene lost 1 base and the J gene lost 0 bases, with 6 bases spanning the gap. The V gene's germline CDR1 is SGHTA and CDR2 FQGNSA. The CDR3 nucleotides are TGTGCCAGCAGCTTAGTACGGAACCAAGAGACCCAGTACTTC. Translating gives CASSLVRNQETQYF.